Listed below are T cell receptor beta chains from one sample, sequenced in a study of T-cell memory formation after mild COVID-19. TCRdb reprocessed the 5' RACE reads with MiXCR, giving one entry per CDR3 protein. In the table there are about 350,000 distinct CDR3 sequences, around 13% of which are singletons. The sequenced sample consisted of PBMCs or a T cell subset sorted from them (not recorded which). These receptors all come from a young man who had mild COVID-19 (a few samples of this study predate the infection). Cell type and time point are not known. Both conserved end residues are part of each CDR3. The D gene is left open where the match is weak. The listing skips clone size in some rows; elsewhere it reads once, few, many or a size class.

clone size: -; J gene: TRBJ1-1; V gene: TRBV5-1; D gene: -; CDR3 DNA: TGCGCCAGCAGCTGGGGGGACACGAACACTGAAGCTTTCTTT; CDR3 protein: CASSWGDTNTEAFF
clone size: -; J gene: TRBJ2-1; V gene: TRBV7-6; D gene: -; CDR3 DNA: TGTGCCAGCAGCTTATGGGGTAATATAAATGAGCAGTTCTTC; CDR3 protein: CASSLWGNINEQFF
clone size: few; J gene: TRBJ1-5; V gene: TRBV19; D gene: -; CDR3 DNA: TGTGCCAGTAGTATGGGTGGGAGCAATCAGCCCCAGCATTTT; CDR3 protein: CASSMGGSNQPQHF
clone size: -; J gene: TRBJ2-7; V gene: TRBV6-6; D gene: -; CDR3 DNA: TGTGCCAGCAGTTTACAGATAACCTACGAGCAGTACTTC; CDR3 protein: CASSLQITYEQYF
clone size: few; J gene: TRBJ2-3; V gene: TRBV10-3; D gene: TRBD2; CDR3 DNA: TGTGCCATCAGTGAGTCGACTAGCGGATTCACAGATACGCAGTATTTT; CDR3 protein: CAISESTSGFTDTQYF
clone size: -; J gene: TRBJ2-2; V gene: TRBV7-3; D gene: TRBD2; CDR3 DNA: TGTGCCAGCAGCTTAACGGTTTTGGCTAGCGGGGGTTCGAACACCGGGGAGCTGTTTTTT; CDR3 protein: CASSLTVLASGGSNTGELFF
clone size: few; J gene: TRBJ2-3; V gene: TRBV5-1; D gene: -; CDR3 DNA: TGCGCCAGCAGCTACTCCCCCTCTAGCACAGATACGCAGTATTTT; CDR3 protein: CASSYSPSSTDTQYF
clone size: -; J gene: TRBJ1-3; V gene: TRBV3-1; D gene: -; CDR3 DNA: TGTGCCAGCAGCCATGTCTCTCTCAGGAGCTCTGGAAACACCATATATTTT; CDR3 protein: CASSHVSLRSSGNTIYF
clone size: few; J gene: TRBJ1-3; V gene: TRBV20-1; D gene: -; CDR3 DNA: TGCAGTGCTAGATGGTCCGGAGGGCATGGAAACACCATATATTTT; CDR3 protein: CSARWSGGHGNTIYF
clone size: -; J gene: TRBJ2-3; V gene: TRBV6-5; D gene: -; CDR3 DNA: TGTGCCAGCAGTCAAGGCGGAATTCCACAAAGCTCCACAGATACGCAGTATTTT; CDR3 protein: CASSQGGIPQSSTDTQYF
clone size: -; J gene: TRBJ2-7; V gene: TRBV7-2; D gene: -; CDR3 DNA: TGTGCCAGCAGCGGAGGCGTATACGAGCAGTACTTC; CDR3 protein: CASSGGVYEQYF
clone size: few; J gene: TRBJ2-5; V gene: TRBV6-5; D gene: -; CDR3 DNA: TGTGCCAGCAGGCCTACCCGGGGACAAGAGACCCAGTACTTC; CDR3 protein: CASRPTRGQETQYF
clone size: few; J gene: TRBJ2-3; V gene: TRBV7-2; D gene: -; CDR3 DNA: TGTGCCACCCACTTCGACAGACAAGATACGCAGTATTTT; CDR3 protein: CATHFDRQDTQYF
clone size: many; J gene: TRBJ2-1; V gene: TRBV5-1; D gene: -; CDR3 DNA: TGCGCCAGCAGCTTGGGGTGGGGGAACTCCTACAATGAGCAGTTCTTC; CDR3 protein: CASSLGWGNSYNEQFF
clone size: few; J gene: TRBJ2-3; V gene: TRBV9; D gene: TRBD2; CDR3 DNA: TGTGCCAGCAGCGTAGTCCCGGGACTAACTAGCACAGATACGCAGTATTTT; CDR3 protein: CASSVVPGLTSTDTQYF
clone size: -; J gene: TRBJ1-1; V gene: TRBV9; D gene: -; CDR3 DNA: TGTGCCAGCAGCGTAGTCTCCATGGGCACTGAAGCTTTCTTT; CDR3 protein: CASSVVSMGTEAFF
clone size: -; J gene: TRBJ2-7; V gene: TRBV11-2; D gene: -; CDR3 DNA: TGTGCCAGCAGCTTGTACGTGGGGCAGTACGAGCAGTACTTC; CDR3 protein: CASSLYVGQYEQYF
clone size: -; J gene: TRBJ1-1; V gene: TRBV6-1; D gene: TRBD1; CDR3 DNA: TGTGCCAGCAGTTTAGGACAGGGAAGGGCGTACACTGAAGCTTTCTTT; CDR3 protein: CASSLGQGRAYTEAFF
clone size: few; J gene: TRBJ2-5; V gene: TRBV6-5; D gene: TRBD2; CDR3 DNA: TGTGCCAGCACCAAAGCGGGGGGCAGGGAGACCCAGTACTTC; CDR3 protein: CASTKAGGRETQYF
clone size: -; J gene: TRBJ1-5; V gene: TRBV11-3; D gene: TRBD1; CDR3 DNA: TGTGCCAGCACCCTTTCCCGCCAGGGGGCGATTAATCAGCCCCAGCATTTT; CDR3 protein: CASTLSRQGAINQPQHF
clone size: few; J gene: TRBJ2-1; V gene: TRBV5-1; D gene: -; CDR3 DNA: TGCGCCAGCAGCTTGGAACAGGGTGGCTACAATGAGCAGTTCTTC; CDR3 protein: CASSLEQGGYNEQFF
clone size: -; J gene: TRBJ2-3; V gene: TRBV5-1; D gene: TRBD2; CDR3 DNA: TGCGCCAGCAGCTCTACTAGCGGGGGCGATACGCAGTATTTT; CDR3 protein: CASSSTSGGDTQYF
clone size: -; J gene: TRBJ1-2; V gene: TRBV9; D gene: TRBD1; CDR3 DNA: TGTGCCACATCAGTCCCGACAGGGGACTTTAACTATGGCTACACCTTC; CDR3 protein: CATSVPTGDFNYGYTF
clone size: -; J gene: TRBJ2-1; V gene: TRBV3-1; D gene: TRBD2; CDR3 DNA: TGTGCCAGCAGCCATGGTAGTAGCGGGGGTAGTGAGCAGTTCTTC; CDR3 protein: CASSHGSSGGSEQFF
clone size: -; J gene: TRBJ1-2; V gene: TRBV6-6; D gene: -; CDR3 DNA: TGTGCCAGCAGTAACAGGCACTCCTACTATGGCTACACCTTC; CDR3 protein: CASSNRHSYYGYTF
clone size: few; J gene: TRBJ1-2; V gene: TRBV4-1; D gene: -; CDR3 DNA: TGCGCCAGCAGCCAAGAGCCCAGGGTGGGTTACACCTTC; CDR3 protein: CASSQEPRVGYTF
clone size: many; J gene: TRBJ2-5; V gene: TRBV15; D gene: -; CDR3 DNA: TGTGCCACCAGCAGAGACAGGGGAATGGAGACCCAGTACTTC; CDR3 protein: CATSRDRGMETQYF
clone size: few; J gene: TRBJ1-2; V gene: TRBV6-6; D gene: TRBD1; CDR3 DNA: TGTGCCAGCAGTCTTACCCTGGACAGGGAGGGCTATGGCTACACCTTC; CDR3 protein: CASSLTLDREGYGYTF
clone size: -; J gene: TRBJ2-5; V gene: TRBV7-6; D gene: TRBD2; CDR3 DNA: TGTGCCAGCAGCTTCGGACTAGCGGTACAAGAGACCCAGTACTTC; CDR3 protein: CASSFGLAVQETQYF
clone size: few; J gene: TRBJ1-1; V gene: TRBV28; D gene: -; CDR3 DNA: TGTGCCAGCAGTCTTACAGGGAATACGAATGAAGCTTTCTTT; CDR3 protein: CASSLTGNTNEAFF
clone size: few; J gene: TRBJ2-7; V gene: TRBV6-2/TRBV6-3; D gene: -; CDR3 DNA: TGTGCCAGCCGGCCCTTCGGCGGCGAGCAGTACTTC; CDR3 protein: CASRPFGGEQYF
clone size: few; J gene: TRBJ2-5; V gene: TRBV7-6; D gene: -; CDR3 DNA: TGTGCCAGCAGCTTAGTTAGGGCAGAGATCGGGACCCAGTACTTC; CDR3 protein: CASSLVRAEIGTQYF
clone size: few; J gene: TRBJ2-3; V gene: TRBV24-1; D gene: TRBD2; CDR3 DNA: TGTGCCACCAGTGACTTAACTAGCGGAAGCACAGATACGCAGTATTTT; CDR3 protein: CATSDLTSGSTDTQYF
clone size: many; J gene: TRBJ1-1; V gene: TRBV5-1; D gene: -; CDR3 DNA: TGCGCCAGCAGCTTGTGGGGGGGGAACACTGAAGCTTTCTTT; CDR3 protein: CASSLWGGNTEAFF
clone size: -; J gene: TRBJ1-6; V gene: TRBV6-2/TRBV6-3; D gene: -; CDR3 DNA: TGTGCCAGCAGAGGTTGGGTCCGAGGTACCCTCCACTTT; CDR3 protein: CASRGWVRGTLHF
clone size: -; J gene: TRBJ1-1; V gene: TRBV9; D gene: -; CDR3 DNA: TGTGCCAGCAGCGTAGCGTGGGGGGGAACTGAAGCTTTCTTT; CDR3 protein: CASSVAWGGTEAFF
clone size: few; J gene: TRBJ2-5; V gene: TRBV7-9; D gene: -; CDR3 DNA: TGTGCCAGCAGCTTTTTTGCTCCCGGGGAGACCCAGTACTTC; CDR3 protein: CASSFFAPGETQYF
clone size: -; J gene: TRBJ1-1; V gene: TRBV6-6; D gene: TRBD1; CDR3 DNA: TGTGCCAGCAGTCTCCGTGACAGGGCCCCACTGGGGGGCACTGAAGCTTTCTTT; CDR3 protein: CASSLRDRAPLGGTEAFF
clone size: -; J gene: TRBJ1-2; V gene: TRBV20-1; D gene: -; CDR3 DNA: TGCAGTGCTCCCGACAAGTCTAGGAATGGCTACACCTTC; CDR3 protein: CSAPDKSRNGYTF
clone size: few; J gene: TRBJ2-6; V gene: TRBV15; D gene: -; CDR3 DNA: TGTGCCACGACCCCTGGATCTGGGGCCAACGTCCTGACTTTC; CDR3 protein: CATTPGSGANVLTF
clone size: many; J gene: TRBJ2-3; V gene: TRBV4-1; D gene: -; CDR3 DNA: TGCGCCAGCAGCCAAGAGAGTCCAGATACGCAGTATTTT; CDR3 protein: CASSQESPDTQYF
clone size: -; J gene: TRBJ2-7; V gene: TRBV7-2; D gene: -; CDR3 DNA: TGTGCCAGCAGCGAGTATCGGGGGGCCCACGAGCAGTACTTC; CDR3 protein: CASSEYRGAHEQYF
clone size: -; J gene: TRBJ1-6; V gene: TRBV10-3; D gene: TRBD1; CDR3 DNA: TGTGCCATCAGTGAAGGGACAGGGGTAAATTCACCCCTCCACTTT; CDR3 protein: CAISEGTGVNSPLHF
clone size: few; J gene: TRBJ2-5; V gene: TRBV7-9; D gene: TRBD2; CDR3 DNA: TGTGCCAGCAGCTCTCCAACTAGCGGGGACTTGTACCAAGAGACCCAGTACTTC; CDR3 protein: CASSSPTSGDLYQETQYF
clone size: -; J gene: TRBJ1-1; V gene: TRBV6-6; D gene: -; CDR3 DNA: TGTGCCAGCAGGAGCGTCCTGAACACTGAAGCTTTCTTT; CDR3 protein: CASRSVLNTEAFF
clone size: few; J gene: TRBJ2-1; V gene: TRBV5-1; D gene: -; CDR3 DNA: TGCGCCAGCAGCTCCGACCTAGCGATTTGGTTCTTC; CDR3 protein: CASSSDLAIWFF
clone size: few; J gene: TRBJ2-7; V gene: TRBV7-3; D gene: -; CDR3 DNA: TGTGCCAGCAGCCCCGGGGGACAGCCATACGAGCAGTACTTC; CDR3 protein: CASSPGGQPYEQYF
clone size: many; J gene: TRBJ2-5; V gene: TRBV27; D gene: -; CDR3 DNA: TGTGCCAGCAGTTTATCCTACCAAGAGACCCAGTACTTC; CDR3 protein: CASSLSYQETQYF
clone size: -; J gene: TRBJ2-4; V gene: TRBV20-1; D gene: TRBD2; CDR3 DNA: TGCAGCCTACGGGAGGGTGGTTCAGTCAAAAACATTCAGTACTTC; CDR3 protein: CSLREGGSVKNIQYF
clone size: many; J gene: TRBJ2-3; V gene: TRBV3-1; D gene: TRBD2; CDR3 DNA: TGTGCCAGCAGCCAAGAGGCCCGGGGGGACTCAGATACGCAGTATTTT; CDR3 protein: CASSQEARGDSDTQYF
clone size: -; J gene: TRBJ2-1; V gene: TRBV7-8; D gene: -; CDR3 DNA: TGTGCCAGCAGCGGTAGCCGTGGGGGGGGCCGCGATGAGCAGTTCTTC; CDR3 protein: CASSGSRGGGRDEQFF
clone size: -; J gene: TRBJ2-6; V gene: TRBV23-1; D gene: -; CDR3 DNA: TGCGCCAGCAGTCAGTCGACAGTCTCTGGGGCCAACGTCCTGACTTTC; CDR3 protein: CASSQSTVSGANVLTF
clone size: few; J gene: TRBJ2-7; V gene: TRBV7-2; D gene: TRBD2; CDR3 DNA: TGTGCCAGCAGCTCAAGCGGGGGGCTCTCCTACGAGCAGTACTTC; CDR3 protein: CASSSSGGLSYEQYF
clone size: -; J gene: TRBJ1-2; V gene: TRBV12-3/TRBV12-4; D gene: TRBD1; CDR3 DNA: TGTGCCAGCAGTATCCGTGAGACAGGGTATGGCTACACCTTC; CDR3 protein: CASSIRETGYGYTF
clone size: -; J gene: TRBJ1-5; V gene: TRBV4-1; D gene: TRBD1; CDR3 DNA: TGCGCCAGCAGCGACAGGGTCTATCAGCCCCAGCATTTT; CDR3 protein: CASSDRVYQPQHF
clone size: few; J gene: TRBJ1-1; V gene: TRBV11-2; D gene: -; CDR3 DNA: TGTGCCAGCAACCCTATCAGGAGGAAGAACACTGAAGCTTTCTTT; CDR3 protein: CASNPIRRKNTEAFF
clone size: many; J gene: TRBJ2-7; V gene: TRBV29-1; D gene: -; CDR3 DNA: TGCAGCGTTGAAACTAGGGATTACGAGCAGTACTTC; CDR3 protein: CSVETRDYEQYF